A selection of T cell receptor beta chains follows, all from one sample in a study of T cell responses to AZD1222 COVID-19 vaccine. Libraries were prepared by immunoSEQ multiplex PCR; TCRdb keeps only in-frame clonotypes and omits some of them. The data hold approximately 110,000 clones, with 70% to 90% observed a single time. Material: peripheral blood, obtained 28 days after the second AZD1222 dose. The receptors come from an adult who received the AZD1222 COVID-19 vaccine. Both conserved end residues are part of each CDR3. A D gene is named only where the DNA matches it firmly. Not every row has a clone size; where given, it reads once, few, many or a size class.

V gene: TRBV3-1/TRBV3-2; D gene: -; clone size: -; J gene: TRBJ2-3; CDR3 protein: CASSPGDTQYF; CDR3 DNA: TGTGCCAGCAGCCCCGGAGATACGCAGTATTTT
V gene: TRBV10-3; D gene: -; clone size: -; J gene: TRBJ1-2; CDR3 protein: CATRQAANYGYTF; CDR3 DNA: TGTGCCACCCGACAGGCTGCTAACTATGGCTACACCTTC
V gene: TRBV6-6; D gene: TRBD1; clone size: once; J gene: TRBJ1-2; CDR3 protein: CASRGTGGFYGYTF; CDR3 DNA: TGTGCCAGCAGGGGGACAGGCGGATTCTATGGCTACACCTTC
V gene: TRBV18; D gene: TRBD2; clone size: once; J gene: TRBJ2-2; CDR3 protein: CASSEGLAGSNTGELFF; CDR3 DNA: TGTGCCAGCTCAGAGGGACTAGCGGGTTCGAACACCGGGGAGCTGTTTTTT
V gene: TRBV9; D gene: -; clone size: -; J gene: TRBJ2-2; CDR3 protein: CASSVDAGASGELFF; CDR3 DNA: TGTGCCAGCAGCGTAGATGCCGGAGCTTCCGGGGAGCTGTTTTTT
V gene: TRBV15; D gene: TRBD1; clone size: -; J gene: TRBJ1-2; CDR3 protein: CATSRRTQGADGYTF; CDR3 DNA: TGTGCCACCAGCAGGAGAACACAGGGGGCGGATGGCTACACCTTC
V gene: TRBV11-2; D gene: TRBD2; clone size: -; J gene: TRBJ2-1; CDR3 protein: CASSPRTSGSVRSYNEQFF; CDR3 DNA: TGTGCCAGCAGCCCTAGGACTAGCGGGAGCGTGAGATCCTACAATGAGCAGTTCTTC
V gene: TRBV5-6; D gene: -; clone size: -; J gene: TRBJ1-4; CDR3 protein: CASSSIQGFNEKLFF; CDR3 DNA: TGTGCCAGCAGCTCGATTCAGGGATTTAATGAAAAACTGTTTTTT
V gene: TRBV18; D gene: TRBD1; clone size: few; J gene: TRBJ1-1; CDR3 protein: CASSFDRGIETEAFF; CDR3 DNA: TGTGCCAGCTCCTTCGACAGGGGGATAGAAACTGAAGCTTTCTTT
V gene: TRBV28; D gene: TRBD1; clone size: -; J gene: TRBJ1-6; CDR3 protein: CASSYRGQGRSPLHF; CDR3 DNA: TGTGCCAGCAGTTACCGGGGACAGGGAAGGTCACCCCTCCACTTT
V gene: TRBV30; D gene: TRBD2; clone size: -; J gene: TRBJ2-3; CDR3 protein: CAWSQLLRGGTDTQYF; CDR3 DNA: TGTGCCTGGAGCCAGCTATTGCGGGGGGGCACAGATACGCAGTATTTT
V gene: TRBV27; D gene: TRBD1; clone size: -; J gene: TRBJ1-5; CDR3 protein: CASSLVAGGRQPQHF; CDR3 DNA: TGTGCCAGCAGTTTAGTGGCAGGGGGCAGGCAGCCCCAGCATTTT
V gene: TRBV30; D gene: TRBD2; clone size: -; J gene: TRBJ2-7; CDR3 protein: CAWSMPGTSGRSKQYF; CDR3 DNA: TGTGCCTGGAGTATGCCCGGGACTAGCGGGAGATCCAAGCAGTACTTC
V gene: TRBV9; D gene: TRBD2; clone size: -; J gene: TRBJ2-2; CDR3 protein: CASSAGDTGELFF; CDR3 DNA: TGTGCCAGCAGTGCGGGAGACACCGGGGAGCTGTTTTTT
V gene: TRBV11-2; D gene: -; clone size: -; J gene: TRBJ1-6; CDR3 protein: CASSLVLGGSPLHF; CDR3 DNA: TGTGCCAGCAGCTTAGTTTTAGGGGGATCACCCCTCCACTTT
V gene: TRBV5-6; D gene: TRBD1; clone size: -; J gene: TRBJ1-4; CDR3 protein: CASSSARGLNEKLFF; CDR3 DNA: TGTGCCAGCAGCTCCGCGAGGGGGCTTAATGAAAAACTGTTTTTT
V gene: TRBV24-1; D gene: TRBD1; clone size: -; J gene: TRBJ2-2; CDR3 protein: CATSDLGQGATGELFF; CDR3 DNA: TGTGCCACCAGTGATCTGGGACAGGGGGCGACCGGGGAGCTGTTTTTT
V gene: TRBV5-4; D gene: TRBD2; clone size: -; J gene: TRBJ2-2; CDR3 protein: CASSPTLAGGRTGELFF; CDR3 DNA: TGTGCCAGCAGCCCGACCTTAGCGGGAGGGCGCACCGGGGAGCTGTTTTTT
V gene: TRBV5-4; D gene: -; clone size: -; J gene: TRBJ2-2; CDR3 protein: CASSTPLAANTGELFF; CDR3 DNA: TGTGCCAGCAGCACCCCACTGGCCGCGAACACCGGGGAGCTGTTTTTT
V gene: TRBV27; D gene: -; clone size: -; J gene: TRBJ2-7; CDR3 protein: CASSLYGAPPYEQYF; CDR3 DNA: TGTGCCAGCAGTTTATATGGTGCGCCCCCATACGAGCAGTACTTC
V gene: TRBV7-9; D gene: -; clone size: -; J gene: TRBJ1-4; CDR3 protein: CASSFIGPPPSGLFF; CDR3 DNA: TGTGCCAGCAGCTTTATAGGCCCTCCCCCGTCGGGACTGTTTTTT